One and the same sample provided the 22 T cell receptor beta chains below, sequenced in a study of T cells in Graves' hyperthyroidism and ophthalmopathy. TCR beta CDR3 sequences were amplified from RNA transcripts. Researchers ran a first-round RT-PCR on the TCR CDR3 using the HTBI primer set. TCRdb called the multiplex PCR reads again in MiXCR, with one record for every CDR3 protein. In the table there are 730,000 or so distinct CDR3 sequences, roughly a sixth of which are singletons. Sequencing was performed on blood. The receptors here all came from a woman between 45 and 60 years old with Graves' hyperthyroidism that later progressed to Graves' ophthalmopathy.

Ten or more counts support this clonotype. The chain joins TRBV20-1 to TRBJ2-1, with 15 bases fitting TRBD2. Germline V gives CDR1 DFQATT, CDR2 SNEGSKA (reference sequence). The CDR3 is 16 amino acids. V shed 6 bases and J 9 bases; nucleotides not matched to a gene: 12. For the CDR3, the DNA is TGCAGTGCGTCCGGGACTAGCGGGGGGACGGAGGGTGAGCAGTTCTTC. Amino acid sequence: CSASGTSGGTEGEQFF.

This clonotype was recorded a few times. The genes are TRBV5-8 and TRBJ2-5; D is perhaps TRBD2 (6 bases). The germline V gene has CDR1 SGHTS and CDR2 YDEGEE. The CDR3 totals 18 residues. V was shortened by 0 bases and J by 4 bases, with 22 bases between the two germline ends. CDR3 sequence (DNA): TGTGCCAGCAGCTTGGTACCCGGGACTGACCTAAGGGGAGAGACCCAGTACTTC. As protein: CASSLVPGTDLRGETQYF.

This clonotype was detected many times. CDR3: CSANPAYNEQFF. CDR3 DNA: TGCAGTGCTAACCCCGCGTACAATGAGCAGTTCTTC. The V call is TRBV20-1, the J call TRBJ2-1; no clear D gene. The length of the CDR3 is 12 residues. The V gene's germline CDR1 is DFQATT and CDR2 SNEGSKA (reference sequence). V lost 4 bases to trimming and J lost 4 bases, with 8 bases between them.

The gene calls are TRBV29-1 and TRBJ2-5; TRBD2 is a possible D gene (6 bases). The CDR3 has 16 residues. Per the germline V gene, CDR1 is SQVTM and CDR2 is ANQGSEA. V lost 1 base, J lost 9 bases, and 24 bases lay in between. As DNA, the CDR3 is TGCAGCGTTGAAGTTAAGTGGGCTAGCGCCGGGTATCCCCAGTACTTC. Protein: CSVEVKWASAGYPQYF.

The chain couples TRBV9 to TRBJ1-2; possibly TRBD1 for D (5 bases). Trimming removed 0 bases at V and 0 bases at J, with 18 bases between. The CDR3 is 18 amino acids. The germline CDR1 and CDR2 sequences are SGDLS and YYNGEE. CDR3 loop: CASSVGGTGTEANYGYTF. As DNA, the CDR3 is TGTGCCAGCAGCGTAGGGGGGACGGGGACCGAAGCTAACTATGGCTACACCTTC.

This rearrangement joins TRBV19 to TRBJ1-3, with TRBD1 identical over 7 bases. The germline CDR1 and CDR2 sequences are LNHDA and SQIVND (reference sequence). This CDR3 contains 14 residues. V lost 6 bases, J lost 0 bases, and 2 bases stayed unmatched. The CDR3 DNA is TGTGCCAGTAGACAGGGGCCCTCTGGAAACACCATATATTTT. As protein: CASRQGPSGNTIYF.

This clonotype was seen at least ten times. V usage is TRBV12-3 or TRBV12-4 and J usage is TRBJ2-5; weak D call: TRBD2 (5 bases). CDR3 length: 11 amino acids. Deletions cut 8 bases from V and 4 bases from J, with 8 bases between. The CDR3 DNA reads as TGTGCCAGCGGGAGTGGAGAGACCCAGTACTTC. This translates into CASGSGETQYF.

V is TRBV9 and J is TRBJ2-1; 11 positions agree with TRBD2. The J segment lost 9 bases and the V segment lost 7 bases, leaving 3 bases of the junction unmatched. This CDR3 is built from 12 residues. Germline CDR1 reads SGDLS; CDR2 reads YYNGEE. In nucleotides, the CDR3 is TGTGCCAGCGGACTAGCGGGCATTGAGCAGTTCTTC. Translation gives CASGLAGIEQFF.

This clonotype was counted only a few times. The chain recombines TRBV9 with TRBJ1-3; no firm D call. Trimming stripped 3 bases from V and 4 bases from J, with 8 bases between. In germline, CDR1 is SGDLS, CDR2 YYNGEE. This CDR3 has 13 residues. CDR3 sequence: CASSARPGNTIYF. The CDR3 nucleotides are TGTGCCAGCAGCGCAAGACCCGGAAACACCATATATTTT.

This clonotype was seen only a few times. The chain is built from TRBV10-2 and TRBJ1-4; 12 nucleotides align to TRBD1. The CDR3 extends over 14 amino acids. V gave up 6 bases and J gave up 8 bases; unmatched junction bases: 4. CDR1 is WSHSY, CDR2 SAAADI, per germline. CDR3 in amino acids: CASRGTGGSEKLFF. The CDR3 DNA reads TGCGCCAGCAGGGGGACAGGGGGCAGCGAAAAACTGTTTTTT.

The V call is TRBV15, the J call TRBJ1-6; D unclear. CDR3 length equals 12 residues. The V end lost 0 bases, the J end lost 10 bases, and 4 bases lay between the germline ends. Germline CDR1 and CDR2: LNHNV and YYDKDF (reference sequence). The CDR3 DNA reads as TGTGCCACCAGCAGAGATCACTCACCCCTCCACTTT. This codes for CATSRDHSPLHF.

The gene calls are TRBV12-3 or TRBV12-4 and TRBJ2-5; TRBD2 matches at 13 bases. This CDR3 region has 16 residues. Trimming took 1 base from V and 9 from J; bases not matched to a gene: 8. CDR3 DNA sequence: TGTGCCAGCAGTTTAGACCCGACTAGCGGGGGGAGGGCCCAGTACTTC. This gives the protein CASSLDPTSGGRAQYF.

This sequence joins TRBV7-9 and TRBJ2-4; unclear D gene. The CDR3 is 18 amino acids. Trimming shortened V by 1 base and J by 0 bases, and 16 bases separated the two germline ends. Germline CDR1 SEHNR, CDR2 FQNEAQ (reference sequence). CDR3 nucleotide sequence: TGTGCCAGCAGCTTAGAAGGCAGCACACTACTAGCCAAAAACATTCAGTACTTC. This gives the protein CASSLEGSTLLAKNIQYF.

In its sample, this clonotype was seen a few times. Since the CDR3 does not end with the conserved phenylalanine or tryptophan, this likely comes from a read error. The CDR3 DNA reads TGTGCCAGCAGTTTATCGACTAACACTGAAGCTTTCCTT. It specifies CASSLSTNTEAFL. J is TRBJ1-1 and V is TRBV27; D gene unclear. Germline values: CDR1 MNHEY, CDR2 SMNVEV (reference sequence). The length of the CDR3 is 13 residues. V lost 0 bases and J lost 2, with 4 bases in between.

This clonotype appeared many times. The V and J genes are TRBV18 and TRBJ2-1; TRBD2 agrees at 13 bases. Germline V lookup: CDR1 KGHSH, CDR2 LQKENI. The CDR3 has 16 amino acids. V lost 2 bases, J lost 9 bases, and 7 bases stayed unmatched. The CDR3 nucleotides read TGTGCCAGCTCACCAGTCACTAGCGGGGGGGACGCTGAGCAGTTCTTC. It specifies CASSPVTSGGDAEQFF.

This clonotype was counted between two and nine times. The chain couples TRBV20-1 to TRBJ2-3; D is undetermined. From germline, CDR1 is DFQATT and CDR2 SNEGSKA (reference sequence). Between the trimmed V and J ends, which lost 5 bases and 4 bases, there was a span of 7 bases. The length of the CDR3 is 11 residues. The CDR3 here is CSAPKADTQYF. Written as DNA, the CDR3 is TGCAGTGCTCCGAAGGCAGATACGCAGTATTTT.

The chain has TRBV4-1 and TRBJ2-7; maybe TRBD1 (5 bases). Trimming left V 0 bases short and J 0 bases short, with 12 bases between. The CDR3 extends over 16 amino acids. The V gene's germline CDR1 is MGHRA and CDR2 YSYEKL. CDR3 in DNA: TGCGCCAGCAGCCAAGATAACAGGATCAGCTCCTACGAGCAGTACTTC. It yields the protein CASSQDNRISSYEQYF.

This clonotype was recorded a few times. The chain is built from TRBV9 and TRBJ2-7, with D perhaps TRBD1 or TRBD2 (6 bases each). CDR1 and CDR2 (germline): SGDLS, YYNGEE. With 3 bases removed from V and 4 bases from J, the gap between germline ends came to 20 bases. This CDR3 has 16 residues. The CDR3 DNA follows: TGTGCCAGCAGCGGCCCTCAGGAGGGGGGCCAATACGAGCAGTACTTC. This gives the protein CASSGPQEGGQYEQYF.

A few counts support this clonotype. The J gene is TRBJ1-5, the V gene TRBV10-3, with 9 bases lining up with TRBD1. This CDR3 region has 13 residues. After removal of 9 bases from V and 3 bases from J, the junction contained 3 bases not matched to a gene. In germline, CDR1 is ENHRY, CDR2 SYGVKD. CDR3 nucleotide sequence: TGTGCCATACAGGGGGCGAACAATCAGCCCCAGCATTTT. It specifies CAIQGANNQPQHF.

V and J are TRBV7-3 and TRBJ2-5; weak D call: TRBD2 (5 bases). This CDR3 is built from 15 residues. The V end lost 5 bases, the J end lost 5 bases, and 18 bases lay between the germline ends. The germline V gene encodes CDR1 SGHTA and CDR2 FQGTGA. The CDR3, as DNA: TGTGCCAGCAGCCCCAGAAGCGGAAGGACGGAGACCCAGTACTTC. Residues: CASSPRSGRTETQYF.

This clonotype was counted ten times or more. The chain is built from TRBV2 and TRBJ1-5; D not certain. The CDR3 loop spans 15 amino acids. The germline V and J ends were trimmed by 6 bases and 0 bases, with 12 bases remaining between them. CDR1 and CDR2 (germline): SNHLY, FYNNEI. Here the CDR3 DNA reads TGTGCCAGCAGCGGACGTAGATATAGCAATCAGCCCCAGCATTTT. It yields the protein CASSGRRYSNQPQHF.

Only a few counts were recorded for this clonotype. The rearrangement uses TRBV4-2 and TRBJ2-7, with D perhaps TRBD1 or TRBD2 (5 bases each). The germline gives CDR1 LGHNA, CDR2 YNFKEQ. V shed 4 bases and J shed 6 bases, with 19 bases lying between them. CDR3 length: 15 amino acids. CDR3 sequence reads: CASSLESGTATEQYF. The CDR3 DNA is TGTGCCAGCAGCCTCGAATCCGGGACCGCGACCGAGCAGTACTTC.